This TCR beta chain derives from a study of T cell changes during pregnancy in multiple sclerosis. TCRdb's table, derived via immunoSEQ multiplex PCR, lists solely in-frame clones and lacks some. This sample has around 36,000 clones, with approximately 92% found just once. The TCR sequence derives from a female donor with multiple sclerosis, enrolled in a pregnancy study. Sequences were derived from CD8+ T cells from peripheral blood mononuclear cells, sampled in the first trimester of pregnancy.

The CDR3 loop reads CASSQQGSEQFF. The DNA for the CDR3 is TGTGCCAGCAGCCAACAGGGTTCTGAGCAGTTCTTC. The chain links TRBV9 to TRBJ2-1, with a possible D match to TRBD1 (6 bases). This CDR3 has 12 amino acids. Germline lookup yields CDR1 SGDLS and CDR2 YYNGEE. V was trimmed by 4 bases and J by 9 bases, leaving 11 bases between them.